The 26 T cell receptor beta chains in this list originate from one sample, sequenced in a study of cytotoxic CD8 clonotypes in ibrutinib-treated CLL. Clones were sequenced by immunoSEQ multiplex PCR, and TCRdb holds only the in-frame ones, with some missing. The table records some 300,000 clones, roughly 85% of them present only once. Source: PBMCs, taken before ibrutinib treatment. The receptors come from a human donor with chronic lymphocytic leukemia.

This clone was counted only a few times. This chain uses TRBV30 with TRBJ2-3; a weak D match, TRBD2 (6 bases). CDR1 is GTSNPN, CDR2 SVGIG, per germline (reference sequence). Trimming removed 5 bases at V and 4 bases at J, with 16 bases between. CDR3 length: 14 residues. The CDR3 region has the DNA TGTGCCTGGGGGCTCGGGGGTCAGGCAGATACGCAGTATTTT. Its translation is CAWGLGGQADTQYF. The full variable domain, completed using reference TRBV30 and TRBJ2-3, is SQTIHQWPATLVQPVGSPLSLECTVEGTSNPNLYWYRQAAGRGLQLLFYSVGIGQISSEVPQNLSASRPQDRQFILSSKKLLLSDSGFYLCAWGLGGQADTQYFGPGTRLTVL.

This chain connects TRBV6-5 to TRBJ1-5; D may be TRBD1 (5 bases). This CDR3 has 13 amino acids. V shed 2 bases and J shed 7 bases, with 9 bases lying between them. Germline lookup yields CDR1 MNHEY and CDR2 SVGAGI. CDR3 sequence: CASSYGGAQPQHF. The CDR3 nucleotides are TGTGCCAGCAGTTACGGAGGGGCCCAGCCCCAGCATTTT.

The chain couples TRBV6-1 to TRBJ1-5; D is perhaps TRBD1 (5 bases). The CDR3 covers 15 residues. CDR1 and CDR2 (germline): MNHNS, SASEGT. Trimming pared 6 bases from V and 6 bases from J, leaving 18 bases between. Here the CDR3 DNA reads TGTGCCAGCAGCCCCTCCCAGGGCGGTTTTCAGCCCCAGCATTTT. Its protein product is CASSPSQGGFQPQHF.

V gene TRBV27 combines with J gene TRBJ2-1; D possibly corresponds to TRBD1 (5 bases). This CDR3 is 11 amino acids long. V was cut by 7 bases and J by 10 bases, with 11 bases left in between. Germline CDR1 and CDR2: MNHEY and SMNVEV (reference sequence). The CDR3 is CASKQESEQFF. The CDR3 DNA reads as TGTGCCAGCAAACAGGAATCCGAGCAGTTCTTC.

The chain couples TRBV4-1 to TRBJ2-3, with D possibly being TRBD1 or TRBD2 (5 bases each). The CDR3 runs to 16 residues. The germline V and J ends were trimmed by 1 base and 13 bases, with 24 bases remaining between them. The V gene's germline CDR1 is MGHRA and CDR2 YSYEKL. The CDR3 nucleotides are TGCGCCAGCAGCCAAGGGGCGGCTAGGGGACCTTTACGGGAGTATTTT. It encodes CASSQGAARGPLREYF.

This chain joins TRBV7-9 and TRBJ2-2; D may be TRBD2 (5 bases). Germline lookup yields CDR1 SEHNR and CDR2 FQNEAQ (reference sequence). The CDR3 runs to 17 residues. V was trimmed by 1 base and J by 6 bases, leaving 18 bases between them. CDR3 protein: CASSLEGGGPSSGELFF. For the CDR3, the DNA is TGTGCCAGCAGCTTAGAAGGAGGAGGCCCTAGCTCCGGGGAGCTGTTTTTT.

V and J are TRBV5-1 and TRBJ2-3; perhaps TRBD2 as D (6 bases). Germline V gene lookup returns CDR1 SGHRS and CDR2 YFSETQ. The CDR3 sequence is 16 residues long. V shed 0 bases and J shed 2 bases, with 13 bases lying between them. The DNA of the CDR3 is TGCGCCAGCAGCTTGGGCCCCAGGACTAACACAGATACGCAGTATTTT. Amino acid sequence: CASSLGPRTNTDTQYF.

This clone was recorded a few times. This chain links TRBV27 with TRBJ2-5, with TRBD1 matching over 10 bases. The CDR3 contains 14 residues. Germline CDR1 reads MNHEY; CDR2 reads SMNVEV (reference sequence). J lost 5 bases, V lost 3 bases, and 3 bases had no gene match. The chain's CDR3 is CASSLTGGMETQYF. CDR3 sequence (DNA): TGTGCCAGCAGTTTGACAGGGGGCATGGAGACCCAGTACTTC.

J is TRBJ2-3 and V is TRBV5-1; D is possibly TRBD2 (5 bases). The CDR3 sequence is 13 residues long. The germline V and J ends were trimmed by 3 bases and 6 bases, with 11 bases remaining between them. CDR1 is SGHRS, CDR2 YFSETQ, per germline. The CDR3 nucleotides read TGCGCCAGCAGCTCAGGACTTTCCGATACGCAGTATTTT. Translation: CASSSGLSDTQYF.

This clone was seen a handful of times. The chain has TRBV7-2 and TRBJ1-1; no clear D gene. CDR3 length: 14 amino acids. Deletions cut 2 bases from V and 1 base from J, with 8 bases between. From germline, CDR1 is SGHTA and CDR2 FQGNSA. The CDR3 DNA is TGTGCCAGCAGCTTAATCTTATCGAACACTGAAGCTTTCTTT. Translated, it gives CASSLILSNTEAFF.

This chain uses TRBV28 with TRBJ2-7, with 8 bases aligning to TRBD2. The germline CDR1 and CDR2 sequences are MDHEN and SYDVKM. This CDR3 contains 15 residues. J lost 0 bases, V lost 6 bases, and 7 bases had no gene match. The CDR3 DNA follows: TGTGCCAGCAGGAAAATGGCGGGGGGCTCCTACGAGCAGTACTTC. Translated, it gives CASRKMAGGSYEQYF.

This clone was counted a few times. V is TRBV30 and J is TRBJ1-2; TRBD1 is a possible D gene (6 bases). CDR3 length: 14 residues. Germline V gene data show CDR1 as GTSNPN and CDR2 as SVGIG (reference sequence). V lost 0 bases and J lost 4, with 12 bases in between. The CDR3: CAWSVPGDVYGYTF. The CDR3 DNA sequence: TGTGCCTGGAGTGTTCCAGGGGACGTCTATGGCTACACCTTC.

The V call is TRBV29-1, the J call TRBJ1-2; D gene unclear. V lost 1 base to trimming and J lost 1 base, with 7 bases between them. This CDR3 has 13 amino acids. Germline V gene lookup returns CDR1 SQVTM and CDR2 ANQGSEA. The CDR3 region has the DNA TGCAGCGTTGAAGTACTGTTTAACTATGGCTACACCTTC. Amino acids: CSVEVLFNYGYTF.

The chain is built from TRBV29-1 and TRBJ1-2, with 7 positions matching TRBD1. Germline V CDR1 and CDR2: SQVTM, ANQGSEA. With 7 bases clipped from V and 4 bases from J, the junction kept 9 bases outside the gene matches. This CDR3 contains 13 residues. CDR3 region: CSAGDRSRYGYTF. In DNA form, the CDR3 reads TGCAGCGCCGGGGACAGAAGCCGCTATGGCTACACCTTC.

In this sample, this clone turned up a few times. V and J are TRBV29-1 and TRBJ1-3; D not certain. This CDR3 contains 13 residues. Germline-derived CDR1 and CDR2 are SQVTM and ANQGSEA. The ends were cut back, 3 bases at V and 0 bases at J, with 6 bases in the middle. The CDR3 DNA reads as TGCAGCGTTGAGCAGAGCTCTGGAAACACCATATATTTT. The encoded protein is CSVEQSSGNTIYF.

The chain has TRBV18 and TRBJ1-5; D perhaps matches TRBD1 (5 bases). The germline V gene has CDR1 KGHSH and CDR2 LQKENI. CDR3 size: 15 residues. V was shortened by 2 bases and J by 7 bases, with 15 bases between the two germline ends. The CDR3 DNA reads as TGTGCCAGCTCACCAGAAGGGTGGGGCAGGCAGCCCCAGCATTTT. Its translation is CASSPEGWGRQPQHF.

This sequence joins TRBV11-2 and TRBJ2-7; 7 nucleotides match TRBD1. Per the germline V gene, CDR1 is SGHAT and CDR2 is FQNNGV. V dropped 5 bases and J dropped 2; count of bases not matched to a gene: 9. The CDR3 covers 15 residues. CDR3 in amino acids: CASSREGARTYEQYF. CDR3 bases: TGTGCCAGCAGCCGAGAGGGGGCTCGCACCTACGAGCAGTACTTC.

This clone has a handful of counts. The chain combines TRBV27 with TRBJ1-1; perhaps TRBD1 as D (5 bases). This CDR3 comprises 14 residues. Looked up from germline, CDR1 is MNHEY and CDR2 is SMNVEV (reference sequence). Deletions cut 5 bases from V and 1 base from J, with 11 bases between. CDR3 sequence: CASSKQVRNTEAFF. The CDR3 DNA reads TGTGCCAGCAGTAAACAGGTGAGGAACACTGAAGCTTTCTTT.

The chain uses TRBV5-1 and TRBJ2-7, with D maybe TRBD1 (6 bases). Deletions cut 1 base from V and 3 bases from J, with 17 bases between. Looked up from germline, CDR1 is SGHRS and CDR2 is YFSETQ. The CDR3 consists of 16 residues. CDR3 protein: CASSLRGHTGNYEQYF. The CDR3 nucleotides are TGCGCCAGCAGCTTGAGAGGGCACACAGGGAACTACGAGCAGTACTTC.

The rearrangement joins TRBV15 to TRBJ2-6; D may be TRBD1 or TRBD2 (6 bases each). The CDR3 extends over 15 amino acids. Germline V gene lookup returns CDR1 LNHNV and CDR2 YYDKDF (reference sequence). V lost 4 bases, J lost 4 bases, and 11 bases lay in between. The CDR3 protein is CATSIGGTGANVLTF. DNA of the CDR3: TGTGCCACCAGCATTGGGGGGACAGGGGCCAACGTCCTGACTTTC.

The chain couples TRBV7-9 to TRBJ2-7; D is perhaps TRBD2 (6 bases). The length of the CDR3 is 14 residues. V was pared by 4 bases and J by 1 base, with 11 bases between. Germline V gene data show CDR1 as SEHNR and CDR2 as FQNEAQ (reference sequence). The CDR3 bases are TGTGCCAGCAGCTACCTCCGGGAGTCCTACGAGCAGTACTTC. This codes for CASSYLRESYEQYF.

V and J are TRBV5-4 and TRBJ2-7; 9 nucleotides align to TRBD1. Germline CDR1 reads SGHNT; CDR2 reads YYREEE (reference sequence). The CDR3 consists of 14 residues. V lost 4 bases, J lost 2 bases, and 4 bases stayed unmatched. The CDR3 DNA is TGTGCCAGCAGCGACAGGGGGAGACCCTACGAGCAGTACTTC. This sequence encodes CASSDRGRPYEQYF.

The rearrangement joins TRBV11-3 to TRBJ1-1; D remains ambiguous. Per germline, CDR1 SGHNT and CDR2 YENEEA. The CDR3 is 13 residues long. V lost 0 bases and J lost 1, with 3 bases in between. CDR3 in amino acids: CASSLERNTEAFF. Written as DNA, the CDR3 is TGTGCCAGCAGCTTAGAAAGGAACACTGAAGCTTTCTTT. Looking up the rest from reference TRBV11-3 and TRBJ1-1 gives the full variable domain: EAGVVQSPRYKIIEKKQPVAFWCNPISGHNTLYWYLQNLGQGPELLIRYENEEAVDDSQLPKDRFSAERLKGVDSTLKIQPAELGDSAVYLCASSLERNTEAFFGQGTRLTVV.

J is TRBJ1-2 and V is TRBV18; D perhaps matches TRBD1 (5 bases). The ends were cut back, 3 bases at V and 4 bases at J, with 15 bases in the middle. The CDR3 is 15 amino acids. Germline V gene data show CDR1 as KGHSH and CDR2 as LQKENI. CDR3 amino acids: CASSPLRQPSYGYTF. CDR3 sequence (DNA): TGTGCCAGCTCACCTCTGAGACAGCCATCCTATGGCTACACCTTC.

The CDR3 nucleotides are TGTGCCAGCTCACCACTTAGAGATGAGCAGTTCTTC. Translation gives CASSPLRDEQFF. The rearrangement links TRBV18 to TRBJ2-1; D remains unclear. From germline, CDR1 is KGHSH and CDR2 LQKENI. Trimming shortened V by 1 base and J by 8 bases, and 6 bases separated the two germline ends. The length of the CDR3 is 12 residues.

This chain links TRBV4-3 with TRBJ2-5, with TRBD2 matching over 9 bases. The CDR3 runs to 15 residues. V gave up 1 base and J gave up 7 bases; unmatched junction bases: 7. Per germline, CDR1 LGHNA and CDR2 YSLEER. The CDR3 sequence: CASSQGLAVLSTQYF. The CDR3 coding sequence is TGCGCCAGCAGCCAAGGACTAGCGGTCCTTTCGACCCAGTACTTC.